This T cell receptor beta chain was recorded in a study of OX40 agonist ivuxolimab in advanced cancers. Study summary: An agonistic anti-OX40 (CD134) antibody, ivuxolimab, was used to treat the patients. Patients were dosed intravenously with ivuxolimab at 0.01 to 10 mg/kg every 2 weeks. Hepatocellular carcinoma, melanoma, renal cell or head and neck cancer affected the dose-escalation patients. Partial responses were achieved by three patients, one with hepatocellular carcinoma and two with cutaneous melanoma.

Looked up from germline, CDR1 is SGHAT and CDR2 is FQNNGV. The CDR3 totals 14 residues. Trimming cost V 5 bases and J 5 bases; bases outside gene matches: 6. Assay used: immunoSEQ multiplex PCR; TCRdb lists only in-frame clones, some missing. The sample has about 60,000 clones; approximately 85% are singletons. This TCR came from an adult with an advanced solid tumor such as melanoma, head and neck, liver or kidney cancer. Sequenced here: CD4+ or CD8+ T cells sorted from blood, sampled in a trial of the OX40 agonist ivuxolimab. The chain employs TRBV11-2 and TRBJ2-5, with 9 bases identical to TRBD1. CDR3 DNA sequence: TGTGCCAGCAGCGGGGGACAGGGCAGGGAGACCCAGTACTTC. It codes for CASSGGQGRETQYF.